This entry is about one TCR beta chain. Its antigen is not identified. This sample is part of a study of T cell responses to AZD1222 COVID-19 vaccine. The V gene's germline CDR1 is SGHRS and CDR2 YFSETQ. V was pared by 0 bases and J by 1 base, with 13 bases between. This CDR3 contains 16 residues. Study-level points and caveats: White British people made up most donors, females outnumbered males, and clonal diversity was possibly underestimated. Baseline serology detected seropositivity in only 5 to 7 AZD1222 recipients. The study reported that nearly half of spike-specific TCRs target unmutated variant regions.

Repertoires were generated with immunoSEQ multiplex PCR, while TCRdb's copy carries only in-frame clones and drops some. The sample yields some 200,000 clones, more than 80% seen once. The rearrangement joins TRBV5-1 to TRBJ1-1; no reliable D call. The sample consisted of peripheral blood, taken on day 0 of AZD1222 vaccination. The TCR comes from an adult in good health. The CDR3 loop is CASSLAWAGQNTEAFF. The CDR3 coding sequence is TGCGCCAGCAGCTTGGCCTGGGCAGGTCAGAACACTGAAGCTTTCTTT.